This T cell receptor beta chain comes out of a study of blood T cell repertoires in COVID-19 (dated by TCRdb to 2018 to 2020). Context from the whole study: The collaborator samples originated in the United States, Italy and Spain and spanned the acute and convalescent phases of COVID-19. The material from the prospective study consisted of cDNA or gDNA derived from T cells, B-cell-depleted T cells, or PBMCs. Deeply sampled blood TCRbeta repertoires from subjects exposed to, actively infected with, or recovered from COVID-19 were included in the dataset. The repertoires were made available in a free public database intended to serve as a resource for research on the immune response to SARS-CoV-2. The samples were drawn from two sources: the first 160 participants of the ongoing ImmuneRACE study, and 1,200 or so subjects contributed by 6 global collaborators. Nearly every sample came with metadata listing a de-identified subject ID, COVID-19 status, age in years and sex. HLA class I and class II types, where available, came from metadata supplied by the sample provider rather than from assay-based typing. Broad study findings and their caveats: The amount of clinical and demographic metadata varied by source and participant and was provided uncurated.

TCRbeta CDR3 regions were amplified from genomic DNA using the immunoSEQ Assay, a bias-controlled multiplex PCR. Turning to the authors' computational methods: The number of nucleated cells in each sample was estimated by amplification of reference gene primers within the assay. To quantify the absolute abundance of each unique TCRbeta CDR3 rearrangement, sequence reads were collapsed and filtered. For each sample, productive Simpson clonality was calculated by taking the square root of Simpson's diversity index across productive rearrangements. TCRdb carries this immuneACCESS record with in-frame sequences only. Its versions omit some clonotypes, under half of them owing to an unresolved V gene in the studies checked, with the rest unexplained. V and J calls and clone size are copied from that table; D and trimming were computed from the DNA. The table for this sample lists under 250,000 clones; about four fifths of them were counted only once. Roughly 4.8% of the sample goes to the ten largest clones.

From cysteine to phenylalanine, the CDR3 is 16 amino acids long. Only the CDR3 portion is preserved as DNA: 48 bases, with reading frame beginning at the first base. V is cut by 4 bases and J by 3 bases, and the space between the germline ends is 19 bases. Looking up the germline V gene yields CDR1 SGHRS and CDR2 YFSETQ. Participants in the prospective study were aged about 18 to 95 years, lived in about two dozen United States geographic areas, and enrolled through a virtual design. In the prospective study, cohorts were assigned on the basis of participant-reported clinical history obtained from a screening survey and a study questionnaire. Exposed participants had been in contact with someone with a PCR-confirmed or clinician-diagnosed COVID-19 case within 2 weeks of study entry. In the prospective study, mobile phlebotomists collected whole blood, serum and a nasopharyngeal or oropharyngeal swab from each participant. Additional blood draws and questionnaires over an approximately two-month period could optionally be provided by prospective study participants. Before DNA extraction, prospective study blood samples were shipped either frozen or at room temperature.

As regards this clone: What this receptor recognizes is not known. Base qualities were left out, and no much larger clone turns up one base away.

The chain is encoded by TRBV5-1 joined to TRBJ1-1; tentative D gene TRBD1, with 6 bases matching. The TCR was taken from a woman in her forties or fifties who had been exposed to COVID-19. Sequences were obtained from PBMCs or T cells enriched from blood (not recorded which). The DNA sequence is TGCGCCAGCAGCAAGGGTGGGGGCGGTACGGACACTGAAGCTTTCTTT. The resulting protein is CASSKGGGGTDTEAFF.